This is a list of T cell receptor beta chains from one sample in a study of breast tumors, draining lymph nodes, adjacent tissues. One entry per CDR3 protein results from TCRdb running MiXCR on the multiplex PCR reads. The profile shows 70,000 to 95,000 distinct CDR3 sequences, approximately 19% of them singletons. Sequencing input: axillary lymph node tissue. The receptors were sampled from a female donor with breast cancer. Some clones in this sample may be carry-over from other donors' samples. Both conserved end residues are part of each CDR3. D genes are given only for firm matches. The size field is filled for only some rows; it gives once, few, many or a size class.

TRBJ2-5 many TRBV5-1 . TGCGCCAGCAGCCCTGGGACACGCCAAGAGACCCAGTACTTC CASSPGTRQETQYF
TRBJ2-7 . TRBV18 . TGTGCCAGCTCACCGCAGGGGTCCCTCCCGGACGAGCAGTACTTC CASSPQGSLPDEQYF
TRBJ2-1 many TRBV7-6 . TGTGCCAGCAGCTTAGCCGGGACGGGATCCTACAATGAGCAGTTCTTC CASSLAGTGSYNEQFF
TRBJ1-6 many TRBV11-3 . TGTGCCAGCAGCTTCAGGGGTGTTGGTAATTCACCCCTCCACTTT CASSFRGVGNSPLHF
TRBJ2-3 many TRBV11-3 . TGTGCCAGCAGCTCGACAGATACGCAGTATTTT CASSSTDTQYF
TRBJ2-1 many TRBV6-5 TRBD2 TGTGCCAGCAGTTACCGGACTAGGGATGAGCAGTTCTTC CASSYRTRDEQFF
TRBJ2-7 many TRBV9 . TGTGCCAGCAGCGGCCCCCCCTCCGGGCGGAACGAGCAGTACTTC CASSGPPSGRNEQYF
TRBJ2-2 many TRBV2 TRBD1 TGTGCCAGTGAACAGGGGGGAGTGGCCGGGGAGCTGTTTTTT CASEQGGVAGELFF
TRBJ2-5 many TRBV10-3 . TGTGCCATCAGTGACGGGTCGTACCAAGAGACCCAGTACTTC CAISDGSYQETQYF
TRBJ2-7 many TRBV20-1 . TGCAGTGCTAGGTATGGGGGTCGGTACGAGCAGTACTTC CSARYGGRYEQYF
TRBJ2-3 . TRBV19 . TGTGCCAGTAGTATAGAGGTCTCCCTGGACACTACAGATACGCAGTATTTT CASSIEVSLDTTDTQYF
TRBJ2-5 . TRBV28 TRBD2 TGTGCCAGCAGCACGGGACTAGCGGGAGAAGAGACCCAGTACTTC CASSTGLAGEETQYF
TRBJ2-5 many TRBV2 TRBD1 TGTGCCAGCAGTCAAGACGGGACAGGGGGTAAACCCTTC CASSQDGTGGKPF
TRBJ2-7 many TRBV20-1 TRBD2 TGCAGTCCCGGGCGGGGGACGAGCTCCTACGAGCAGTACTTC CSPGRGTSSYEQYF
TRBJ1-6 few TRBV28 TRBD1 TGTGCCAGCAGTTTTGTCAGGGGGCGCGATCTGGCTTCACCCCTCCACTTT CASSFVRGRDLASPLHF
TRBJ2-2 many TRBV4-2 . TGTGCCAGCAGCCAAGATACTAGTAGCTCTGGGGAGCTGTTTTTT CASSQDTSSSGELFF
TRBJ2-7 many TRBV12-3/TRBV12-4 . TGTGCCAGCAGTGCGACACGGAGCTCCTACGAGCAGTACTTC CASSATRSSYEQYF
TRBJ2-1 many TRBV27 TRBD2 TGTGCCAGCAGTGCGCCGGGGGGTAATGAGCAGTTCTTC CASSAPGGNEQFF
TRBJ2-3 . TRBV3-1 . TGTGCCAGCAGCCAAGCTGAGGGAATCACAGATACGCAGTATTTT CASSQAEGITDTQYF
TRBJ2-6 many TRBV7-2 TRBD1 TGTGCCAGCAGCGCCGGGACAGGGGGCGACATCTCTGGGGCCAACGTCCTGACTTTC CASSAGTGGDISGANVLTF
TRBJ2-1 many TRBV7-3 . TGTGCCAGCAGCTTTAACCAATCATCGGTAATCGCGGTACCCCGGGGGCAGTTCTTC CASSFNQSSVIAVPRGQFF
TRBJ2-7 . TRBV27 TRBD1 TGTACCAGCAGACCACGGACAGGGAGCTACGAGCAGTACTTC CTSRPRTGSYEQYF
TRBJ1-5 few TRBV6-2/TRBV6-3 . TGTGCCAGCACAGATAATAGCAATCAGCCCCAGCATTTT CASTDNSNQPQHF
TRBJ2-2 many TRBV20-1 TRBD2 TGCAGTGGAACAGGACTAGCGGGGGCGAACACCGGGGAGCTGTTTTTT CSGTGLAGANTGELFF
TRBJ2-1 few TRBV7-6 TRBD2 TGTGCCAGCAGCTTAGACGGGAGGGCACGGGTTGAGCAGTTCTTC CASSLDGRARVEQFF
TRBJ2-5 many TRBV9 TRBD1 TGTGCCAGCAGCGTAGCTCGGGACAGGGGGTCAAAAGAGACCCAGTACTTC CASSVARDRGSKETQYF
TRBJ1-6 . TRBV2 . TGTGCCAGCAGGGCGACAGGCCCTAATTCACCCCTCCACTTT CASRATGPNSPLHF
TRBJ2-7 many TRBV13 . TGTGCCAGCAGCTTAGGACTAGCCCTCCACGAGCAGTACTTC CASSLGLALHEQYF
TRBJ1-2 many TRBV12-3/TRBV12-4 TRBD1 TGTGCCAGCAGTCAGACCCCAGGGGGTAGCTATGGCTACACCTTC CASSQTPGGSYGYTF